What follows are 4 T cell receptor beta chains derived from one specimen sequenced in a study of T cell responses to AZD1222 COVID-19 vaccine. Data came from immunoSEQ multiplex PCR; TCRdb stores just in-frame clones and leaves some out. The sample has about 120,000 clones, roughly 89% seen once. Sequenced material: peripheral blood, taken on day 0 of AZD1222 vaccination. These receptors all stem from an adult in good health.

The table lists this clone with a count of one. The rearrangement links TRBV28 to TRBJ1-4; the D gene is possibly TRBD1 (5 bases). Germline CDR1 and CDR2: MDHEN and SYDVKM. Trimming took off 10 bases at V and 0 bases at J, with 15 bases between the two ends. The CDR3 runs to 15 residues. CDR3 protein: CATLLDSATNEKLFF. The CDR3 DNA sequence: TGTGCCACCCTCCTCGACAGCGCAACTAATGAAAAACTGTTTTTT.

The chain carries TRBV7-8 and TRBJ1-1; possibly TRBD1 for D (6 bases). The V end was cut by 5 bases, the J end by 4 bases, with 8 bases between. CDR3 length: 12 residues. Germline lookup yields CDR1 SGHVS and CDR2 FQNEAQ. The chain's CDR3 is CASSLGATEAFF. Here the CDR3 DNA reads TGTGCCAGCAGCCTGGGGGCCACTGAAGCTTTCTTT.

The chain is built from TRBV29-1 and TRBJ2-6; D ambiguous. V lost 4 bases to trimming and J lost 0 bases, with 13 bases between them. The CDR3 covers 16 residues. Germline V CDR1 and CDR2: SQVTM, ANQGSEA. CDR3 region: CSVVQLGVSGANVLTF. DNA of the CDR3: TGCAGCGTTGTACAGTTAGGAGTCTCTGGGGCCAACGTCCTGACTTTC.

V is TRBV12-3 or TRBV12-4 and J is TRBJ1-1, with unresolved D. V was pared by 3 bases and J by 0 bases, with 2 bases between. The CDR3 has 12 residues. CDR3 sequence: CASSFMNTEAFF. The CDR3 bases are TGTGCCAGCAGTTTTATGAACACTGAAGCTTTCTTT.